The clone carrying this T cell receptor (beta chain) appeared a single time. TCRdb reprocessed the 5' RACE reads via MiXCR and lists one record per CDR3 protein. This table has about 350,000 distinct CDR3 sequences, roughly an eighth appearing once. The data were taken from a study of T-cell memory formation after mild COVID-19. Germline CDR1 LNHDA, CDR2 SQIVND (reference sequence). The V and J ends lost 6 bases and 5 bases respectively, with 13 bases between them. The CDR3 contains 13 residues. Sequencing was done on a sample of PBMCs or a T cell subset sorted from them (not recorded which). The rearrangement joins TRBV19 to TRBJ2-5, with D possibly TRBD1 on 6 matching bases. The sequence derives from a man aged 18 to 35 who had mild COVID-19 (a few samples of this study predate the infection). Cell type and time point are not known. CDR3 nucleotide sequence: TGTGCCAGTAGGGACAGACCCAAGGAGACCCAGTACTTC. Translation gives CASRDRPKETQYF. The complete variable domain, with remaining parts taken from reference TRBV19 and TRBJ2-5, reads DGGITQSPKYLFRKEGQNVTLSCEQNLNHDAMYWYRQDPGQGLRLIYYSQIVNDFQKGDIAEGYSVSREKKESFPLTVTSAQKNPTAFYLCASRDRPKETQYFGPGTRLLVL.